The TCR beta chain described here comes from a study of blood T cell repertoires in COVID-19. Study-wide background: From T cells, B-cell-depleted T cells, or PBMCs came the material, which was cDNA or gDNA.

The authors' processing: Estimated nucleated cell counts came from reference gene primer amplification. Repertoires were generated with immunoSEQ multiplex PCR, while TCRdb's copy carries only in-frame clones and drops some. The D gene and trimming were derived from the DNA, and the V and J assignments and clone size from that table. The sample has some 60,000 clones; 70% to 90% are singletons. Trimming cost V 3 bases and J 3 bases, with 12 bases left between them. This CDR3 has 15 amino acids. Germline lookup yields CDR1 SGHTA and CDR2 FQGNSA. This clone appeared once. The chain is built from TRBV7-2 and TRBJ2-1, with D maybe TRBD2 (6 bases). The sample consisted of peripheral blood. The source is a human donor with active COVID-19. The donor label of this sample is uncertain. The CDR3 DNA reads TGTGCCAGCAGCTTCCGGGAGCAGCGCTACAATGAGCAGTTCTTC. Protein product: CASSFREQRYNEQFF.